This record looks at one T cell receptor (beta chain) sequence and its context. Which antigen it targets is not known. No much larger clone is present one base from it, and per-base qualities are unavailable. This specimen's time point label, interpreted: baseline pretreatment blood. Read against the paper, the sample's treatment or condition label means: 15 Gy SBRT to primary tumor, nephrectomy 4 weeks later. To track tumor-enriched clonotypes, serial peripheral blood was sampled from radiation-treated patients at baseline and at 2 weeks and 4 weeks after SBRT. Every patient's renal cell carcinoma showed clear cell pathology. The QIAamp DNA Blood Mini Kit (Qiagen) was used to prepare genomic DNA for TCR sequencing. The analyses included just those samples that passed every quality control check. This entry comes from a study of radiation and T cells in renal cell carcinoma (dated by TCRdb to about 2020). Broadly, across the study: Samples were obtained from a clinical trial, in which 15 Gy stereotactic body radiation therapy was delivered to primary renal cell carcinomas and nephrectomy was performed 4 weeks later. TCR beta sequencing covered approximately 50 samples in total, comprising around 26 tumors and around 27 peripheral blood samples. In the approximately 53 samples combined, roughly 4.4 million unique CDR3 nucleotide sequences were found, encoding 2,658,974 unique CDR3 amino acid sequences. General conclusions and limits of the study: Because the trial had a single-armed design, the trial could not examine how radiation dose or scheduling affected the TCR repertoire. In blood, the top tumor clonotypes increased from baseline to 2 weeks after radiation and then shrank by 4 weeks, which suggests a temporary expansion of tumor-resident clones. Because pretreatment tumor biopsies were not available, the study could not determine whether clonotypes were already present within the tumor at baseline. Tracking of blood repertoire dynamics stopped at approximately 4 weeks after treatment, with no follow-up past that point.

The germline V gene supplies CDR1 SGHTS and CDR2 YDEGEE. V is pared back by 6 bases and J by 3 bases, with 19 bases lying between the germline termini. From the cysteine through the phenylalanine, the CDR3 covers 15 amino acids. Kept here is only the CDR3 DNA, which spans 45 bases and is read in frame from base 1. The immunoSEQ kit was used, according to the manufacturer's recommendations, to generate TCR beta libraries from genomic DNA. To prepare the libraries, a first multiplex PCR with proprietary primers was run, followed by a second PCR that added unique barcodes, and a bead cleanup was done after each round. A kit-provided positive control reaction and a negative control reaction were included in every sample batch. The final libraries were assessed on an Agilent 4200 TapeStation D1000 ScreenTape, pooled by volume, and quantified by qPCR. Sequencing was performed on an Illumina NextSeq500 with a MidOutput 150-cycle cartridge, and 156 Read1 and 15 Index1 cycles were run with kit custom primers. The pooled library was loaded at approximately 1 pM, with a roughly 19% PhiX control spiked in. Per the authors' processing: The vendor-processed data were analyzed in R, and a clonotype was defined as all T cells that share the same CDR3 nucleotide sequence. For clone abundance analyses, frequencies were normalized to the 10,000 most abundant clones in each sample. Public T cell clones, averaging fewer than five per sample, were removed before analysis. An abundance difference of at least 32-fold between compartments was the criterion for calling clonotypes tumor-enriched or baseline blood-enriched. A beta-binomial differential abundance model was used to identify clonotypes that were expanded or contracted between blood time points. The Baroni-Urbani and Buser coefficient was used to measure tumor-blood repertoire similarity, and groups were compared with two-tailed Wilcoxon tests in R. TCRdb provides this immuneACCESS table in a form limited to in-frame rearrangements. Some clones are lacking; in checked studies, under half of them reflect an unresolved V gene, and why the rest are absent is not known. V, J and clone size derive from that table, while D and trimming were established from the DNA sequence. For this sample the table gives over 120,000 clones, of which roughly 84% were detected only once. Of the sample, more than 10% falls within the top ten clones.

This sequence uses TRBV5-8 and TRBJ2-7; TRBD2 is possibly the D segment (6 matching bases). This specimen consisted of blood, obtained from a patient whose treatment included radiotherapy and nephrectomy. This clonotype was sampled from a woman aged 50 to 60 with renal cell carcinoma. In nucleotide form, the sequence is TGTGCCAGCACCACCCACTCCGGGACTTACTACGAGCAGTACTTC. Its protein is CASTTHSGTYYEQYF.